These 27 T cell receptor beta chains were all obtained from the same sample, sequenced in a study of cytomegalovirus exposure and HLA in healthy donors. PCR primers comprised 60 Vbeta and 13 Jbeta primers. Clones were read by immunoSEQ multiplex PCR, and TCRdb kept only the in-frame ones, dropping some. In the table there are approximately 150,000 clones, around 80% of which are singletons. The sample consisted of PBMCs. The receptors derive from a woman aged 40 to 49 in good health and CMV-seropositive.

This clone has a handful of counts. The chain uses TRBV19 and TRBJ2-2; TRBD1 matches 9 bases. This CDR3 is built from 17 residues. After removal of 6 bases from V and 2 bases from J, the junction contained 10 bases not matched to a gene. CDR1 and CDR2 from the germline V gene are LNHDA and SQIVND (reference sequence). Written as DNA, the CDR3 is TGTGCCAGTAGCCCATCGCCGGGACAGGGAAACACCGGGGAGCTGTTTTTT. Its protein product is CASSPSPGQGNTGELFF.

The V gene is TRBV7-2, the J gene TRBJ1-2; TRBD1 is a possible D gene (5 bases). With 6 bases removed from V and 4 bases from J, the gap between germline ends came to 18 bases. From germline, CDR1 is SGHTA and CDR2 FQGNSA. This CDR3 region has 15 residues. This chain's CDR3 is CASSRSAGEPYGYTF. The CDR3 DNA follows: TGTGCCAGCAGTCGATCGGCGGGGGAACCCTATGGCTACACCTTC.

This clone is a singleton in its sample. V is TRBV6-4 and J is TRBJ2-1; weak D call: TRBD1 (5 bases). Germline V gene sequence: CDR1 MRHNA, CDR2 SNTAGT. With 9 bases removed from V and 15 bases from J, the gap between germline ends came to 15 bases. The CDR3 is 10 amino acids. CDR3 loop: CASNGGAVFF. Here the CDR3 DNA reads TGTGCCAGTAACGGTGGGGCGGTGTTCTTC.

This clone was counted between two and nine times. The chain combines TRBV4-1 with TRBJ2-7; D is possibly TRBD1 (6 bases). The CDR3 totals 14 residues. V was trimmed by 0 bases and J by 6 bases, leaving 12 bases between them. Per the germline V gene, CDR1 is MGHRA and CDR2 is YSYEKL. CDR3 region: CASSQDQGLVEQYF. The CDR3 coding sequence is TGCGCCAGCAGCCAAGACCAGGGGCTTGTCGAGCAGTACTTC.

This clone was counted between two and nine times. This chain uses TRBV6-5 with TRBJ2-3; no definite D call. The CDR3 is 13 amino acids. CDR1 is MNHEY and CDR2 is SVGAGI in the germline V gene. The V end lost 5 bases, the J end lost 8 bases, and 14 bases lay between the germline ends. In DNA, the CDR3 is TGTGCCAGCAGTGAAGCGCGTATTGGTACGCAGTATTTT. It yields the protein CASSEARIGTQYF.

This clone occurred a few times. This chain uses TRBV5-1 with TRBJ2-3; 8 nucleotides align to TRBD1. The germline V gene has CDR1 SGHRS and CDR2 YFSETQ. The ends lost 1 base at V and 3 bases at J; junction bases unmatched: 4. The CDR3 consists of 15 residues. The DNA of the CDR3 is TGCGCCAGCAGCTTGCAGGGGGCTCGGACAGATACGCAGTATTTT. Encoded protein: CASSLQGARTDTQYF. Full variable domain (rest looked up from reference TRBV5-1 and TRBJ2-3): KAGVTQTPRYLIKTRGQQVTLSCSPISGHRSVSWYQQTPGQGLQFLFEYFSETQRNKGNFPGRFSGRQFSNSRSEMNVSTLELGDSALYLCASSLQGARTDTQYFGPGTRLTVL.

The chain combines TRBV11-2 with TRBJ1-2, with D unresolved. V was trimmed by 5 bases and J by 7 bases, leaving 23 bases between them. Germline V gene data show CDR1 as SGHAT and CDR2 as FQNNGV. CDR3 length: 16 residues. CDR3 coding DNA: TGTGCCAGCAGCGCCCAGGCCGGGGAACGGGCCTCTGGCTACACCTTC. Protein: CASSAQAGERASGYTF.

This clone was counted a single time. CDR3 loop: CASSQVPSGTGGSSYNSPLHF. The CDR3 DNA is TGTGCCAGCAGCCAAGTCCCGAGCGGGACAGGGGGTTCCTCCTATAATTCACCCCTCCACTTT. The chain uses TRBV4-2 and TRBJ1-6; 11 bases map to TRBD1. Trimming cost V 1 base and J 0 bases; bases outside gene matches: 11. The CDR3 is made up of 21 amino acids. CDR1 is LGHNA and CDR2 is YNFKEQ in the germline V gene.

The chain joins TRBV19 to TRBJ2-1; D is unresolved. Germline V CDR1 and CDR2: LNHDA, SQIVND (reference sequence). This CDR3 is built from 17 residues. Trimming removed 0 bases from V and 0 bases from J, with 12 bases in between. This CDR3 reads CASSIDHSTSSYNEQFF. The CDR3, as DNA: TGTGCCAGTAGTATAGACCACAGCACAAGCTCCTACAATGAGCAGTTCTTC.

This clone appeared a few times. The DNA for the CDR3 is TGCGCCAGCAGCTTGGTGCTAGCGGGGGCCGGGGCAGATACGCAGTATTTT. Amino acid sequence: CASSLVLAGAGADTQYF. V is TRBV5-1 and J is TRBJ2-3; 10 bases agree with TRBD2. The CDR3 covers 17 residues. With V trimmed by 0 bases and J by 4 bases, 8 bases remained unmatched. From germline, CDR1 is SGHRS and CDR2 YFSETQ.

The chain carries TRBV7-8 and TRBJ2-1; possible D gene TRBD2, 6 bases. The CDR3 extends over 17 amino acids. CDR1 is SGHVS and CDR2 is FQNEAQ in the germline V gene. V dropped 2 bases and J dropped 0 bases, with 14 bases sitting between them. CDR3 nucleotide sequence: TGTGCCAGCAGCTTATTAGCCGGGGGTTTCTCCTACAATGAGCAGTTCTTC. It encodes CASSLLAGGFSYNEQFF.

This clone came up a few times. This chain links TRBV28 with TRBJ1-2; 9 bases align to TRBD1. Germline CDR1 is MDHEN and CDR2 is SYDVKM. The CDR3 is 15 residues long. The trim removed 4 bases at V and 5 bases at J, leaving 8 bases unmatched. The CDR3 DNA follows: TGTGCCAGCAGTTGGACCACAGGGGGCGCGTATGGCTACACCTTC. Its protein product is CASSWTTGGAYGYTF.

The chain has TRBV30 and TRBJ1-5; no reliable D call. Germline loops: CDR1 GTSNPN, CDR2 SVGIG (reference sequence). The CDR3 loop spans 13 amino acids. The ends were cut back, 3 bases at V and 7 bases at J, with 13 bases in the middle. The CDR3 region has the DNA TGTGCCTGGAGCCATAGCCTTTCCCAGCCCCAGCATTTT. Protein: CAWSHSLSQPQHF.

The chain recombines TRBV2 with TRBJ1-5, with D tentatively TRBD1 (5 bases). The V end was cut by 6 bases, the J end by 1 base, with 10 bases between. CDR3 size: 14 residues. The germline gives CDR1 SNHLY, CDR2 FYNNEI. CDR3 nucleotides: TGTGCCAGCAGCAGGGTATTAAGCAATCAGCCCCAGCATTTT. This gives the protein CASSRVLSNQPQHF.

V is TRBV7-3 and J is TRBJ1-2; D possibly corresponds to TRBD1 (5 bases). The V gene lost 2 bases and the J gene lost 5 bases, with 9 bases spanning the gap. CDR3 length equals 13 residues. The V gene's germline CDR1 is SGHTA and CDR2 FQGTGA. The CDR3 is CASSLVAGYGYTF. CDR3 DNA sequence: TGTGCCAGCAGCTTAGTAGCAGGGTATGGCTACACCTTC.

The rearrangement links TRBV7-2 to TRBJ2-7; weak D call: TRBD2 (5 bases). Germline V gene sequence: CDR1 SGHTA, CDR2 FQGNSA. The CDR3 runs to 14 residues. V was shortened by 0 bases and J by 5 bases, with 11 bases between the two germline ends. This chain's CDR3 is CASSLARVGNEQYF. The CDR3 bases are TGTGCCAGCAGCTTAGCGAGGGTTGGCAACGAGCAGTACTTC. The whole variable domain, remainder taken from reference TRBV7-2 and TRBJ2-7, is GAGVSQSPSNKVTEKGKDVELRCDPISGHTALYWYRQSLGQGLEFLIYFQGNSAPDKSGLPSDRFSAERTGGSVSTLTIQRTQQEDSAVYLCASSLARVGNEQYFGPGTRLTVT.

Concerning this clone itself: Different DNA sequences within this sample yield the same CDR3. CDR3 nucleotide sequence: TGTGCCAGCAGCTTAGAACATACCGGGACAATTTTTCGAGAGACCCAGTACTTC. Its protein product is CASSLEHTGTIFRETQYF. The chain carries TRBV7-8 and TRBJ2-5, with a possible D match to TRBD1 (6 bases). Trimming shortened V by 1 base and J by 4 bases, and 22 bases separated the two germline ends. Germline lookup yields CDR1 SGHVS and CDR2 FQNEAQ. The CDR3 has 18 residues.

The genes are TRBV4-1 and TRBJ2-3; 12 positions match TRBD2. CDR1 is MGHRA, CDR2 YSYEKL, per germline. J was trimmed by 1 base and V by 1 base; bases with no gene match: 0. The CDR3 totals 16 residues. CDR3 loop: CASSQGTSGGTDTQYF. DNA of the CDR3: TGCGCCAGCAGCCAAGGGACTAGCGGGGGCACAGATACGCAGTATTTT.

The chain has TRBV29-1 and TRBJ1-1; TRBD1 matches 9 bases. CDR3 length: 14 amino acids. Trimming took 6 bases from V and 3 from J; bases not matched to a gene: 8. The germline CDR1 and CDR2 sequences are SQVTM and ANQGSEA. The DNA for the CDR3 is TGCAGCGTCGGACAGGGGCGCCCCCACACTGAAGCTTTCTTT. It encodes CSVGQGRPHTEAFF.

The rearrangement uses TRBV5-1 and TRBJ1-1; perhaps TRBD1 as D (6 bases). Germline V gives CDR1 SGHRS, CDR2 YFSETQ. This CDR3 spans 15 amino acids. The ends were cut back, 0 bases at V and 0 bases at J, with 9 bases in the middle. The DNA of the CDR3 is TGCGCCAGCAGCTTGGCAACAGGGATGAACACTGAAGCTTTCTTT. Residues: CASSLATGMNTEAFF.

The chain has TRBV7-6 and TRBJ2-2, with 10 bases fitting TRBD2. V shed 2 bases and J 1 base; nucleotides not matched to a gene: 4. Germline CDR1 SGHVS, CDR2 FNYEAQ. This CDR3 is built from 17 residues. The CDR3 here is CASSLRLAGMNTGELFF. CDR3 sequence (DNA): TGTGCCAGCAGCTTAAGACTAGCGGGCATGAACACCGGGGAGCTGTTTTTT. Complete variable domain (other parts from reference TRBV7-6 and TRBJ2-2): GAGVSQSPRYKVTKRGQDVALRCDPISGHVSLYWYRQALGQGPEFLTYFNYEAQQDKSGLPNDRFSAERPEGSISTLTIQRTEQRDSAMYRCASSLRLAGMNTGELFFGEGSRLTVL.

The V and J genes are TRBV2 and TRBJ1-1; D perhaps matches TRBD1 (6 bases). Germline values: CDR1 SNHLY, CDR2 FYNNEI. V was cut by 0 bases and J by 12 bases, with 8 bases left in between. CDR3 length: 11 residues. This chain's CDR3 is CASSEATGPFF. The CDR3 bases are TGTGCCAGCAGTGAAGCGACAGGTCCTTTCTTT.

The chain recombines TRBV14 with TRBJ2-7, with 7 bases lining up with TRBD2. CDR1 and CDR2 from the germline V gene are SGHDN and FVKESK. V lost 0 bases, J lost 6 bases, and 2 bases stayed unmatched. The CDR3 has 13 residues. In DNA form, the CDR3 reads TGTGCCAGCAGCCAAGATACGGGAGGCGAGCAGTACTTC. Amino acid sequence: CASSQDTGGEQYF. Full variable domain (missing parts from reference TRBV14 and TRBJ2-7): EAGVTQFPSHSVIEKGQTVTLRCDPISGHDNLYWYRRVMGKEIKFLLHFVKESKQDESGMPNNRFLAERTGGTYSTLKVQPAELEDSGVYFCASSQDTGGEQYFGPGTRLTVT.

J is TRBJ2-3 and V is TRBV9; possible D gene TRBD1, 5 bases. V was shortened by 6 bases and J by 0 bases, with 14 bases between the two germline ends. From germline, CDR1 is SGDLS and CDR2 YYNGEE. The CDR3 extends over 15 amino acids. CDR3 amino acids: CASTPGATSTDTQYF. DNA for the CDR3: TGTGCCAGCACCCCTGGGGCGACTAGCACAGATACGCAGTATTTT.

This clone was counted a few times. The V and J genes are TRBV6-1 and TRBJ2-3; D is possibly TRBD2 (7 bases). This CDR3 has 14 amino acids. Trimming pared 8 bases from V and 5 bases from J, leaving 17 bases between. Germline CDR1 is MNHNS and CDR2 is SASEGT. Here the CDR3 DNA reads TGTGCCAGCTCCTTAGGGGGGGGCAGAGATACGCAGTATTTT. Protein: CASSLGGGRDTQYF.

This clone showed up just a few times. The chain couples TRBV6-5 to TRBJ1-4, with TRBD1 as a possible D gene (5 bases). This CDR3 comprises 11 residues. Trimming took 6 bases from V and 8 from J, leaving 7 bases between them. Looked up from germline, CDR1 is MNHEY and CDR2 is SVGAGI. CDR3 in amino acids: CASRGVEKLFF. Written as DNA, the CDR3 is TGTGCCAGCAGAGGGGTAGAAAAACTGTTTTTT.

This chain links TRBV28 with TRBJ2-2, with 8 bases matching TRBD1. V trimming: 6 bases; J trimming: 1 base; junction bases outside the gene matches: 10. This CDR3 region has 17 residues. Germline V gene data show CDR1 as MDHEN and CDR2 as SYDVKM. The CDR3 is CASSYPTDRENTGELFF. For the CDR3, the DNA is TGTGCCAGCAGCTACCCCACGGACAGGGAGAACACCGGGGAGCTGTTTTTT.